The rows below give T cell receptor beta chains drawn from one sample of a study of cytomegalovirus exposure and HLA in healthy donors. Some clones are missing from TCRdb's copy, which holds only in-frame ones; the method was immunoSEQ multiplex PCR. The sample carries over 150,000 clones, 84% recorded once. Sequenced: PBMCs. These TCRs come from a man aged 18 to 30 in good health and CMV-seronegative. CDR3s include the opening cysteine and the closing phenylalanine or tryptophan. A D gene is named only where the DNA matches it firmly. Clone size, where shown, is once, few, many, or a class for clones that have expanded.

CDR3nt: TGTGCCAGCAGTTTAAACAAAAGAAAGTTCTTC
CDR3aa: CASSLNKRKFF
v_gene: TRBV28
abundance: -
j_gene: TRBJ2-1
d_gene: -

CDR3nt: TGTGCCAGCAGCTTGCTAACAGGGGGCGCAGGAGAGACCCAGTACTTC
CDR3aa: CASSLLTGGAGETQYF
v_gene: TRBV7-8
abundance: once
j_gene: TRBJ2-5
d_gene: TRBD1

CDR3nt: TGTGCCAGCACGGGACATGGGGAAAACATTCAGTACTTC
CDR3aa: CASTGHGENIQYF
v_gene: TRBV6-6
abundance: -
j_gene: TRBJ2-4
d_gene: -

CDR3nt: TGTGCCAGCAGCTTAGGGACAGCAAATTTCCCTGTGGGCTACACCTTC
CDR3aa: CASSLGTANFPVGYTF
v_gene: TRBV5-4
abundance: -
j_gene: TRBJ1-2
d_gene: TRBD1

CDR3nt: TGTGCCAGTAGCCCGCAGGGTCGAACCTACGAGCAGTACTTC
CDR3aa: CASSPQGRTYEQYF
v_gene: TRBV19
abundance: -
j_gene: TRBJ2-7
d_gene: -

CDR3nt: TGTGCCAGCAGCTTAAACAGATATCAGCCCCAGCATTTT
CDR3aa: CASSLNRYQPQHF
v_gene: TRBV7-6
abundance: -
j_gene: TRBJ1-5
d_gene: -

CDR3nt: TGTGCCAGCAGCTTAGGGGACTCTCGGGACGAGCAGTACTTC
CDR3aa: CASSLGDSRDEQYF
v_gene: TRBV7-2
abundance: -
j_gene: TRBJ2-7
d_gene: -

CDR3nt: TGTGCCAGCCTCGAATCCCTGAGGCCCAATGAGCAGTTCTTC
CDR3aa: CASLESLRPNEQFF
v_gene: TRBV7-9
abundance: -
j_gene: TRBJ2-1
d_gene: -

CDR3nt: TGCGCCAGCAGCCGACAGGGGGACGAGCAGTACTTC
CDR3aa: CASSRQGDEQYF
v_gene: TRBV10-1
abundance: once
j_gene: TRBJ2-7
d_gene: TRBD1

CDR3nt: TGCGCCAGCAGCTTGGCATCCCAAGAGACCCAGTACTTC
CDR3aa: CASSLASQETQYF
v_gene: TRBV5-1
abundance: -
j_gene: TRBJ2-5
d_gene: -

CDR3nt: TGCAGCGTTGAAGATGAGTCCAGGTTCGGAACCGGGGAGCTGTTTTTT
CDR3aa: CSVEDESRFGTGELFF
v_gene: TRBV29-1
abundance: -
j_gene: TRBJ2-2
d_gene: -

CDR3nt: TGTGCCAGCAGAGGGACTAGCGGGGGATACAATGAGCAGTTCTTC
CDR3aa: CASRGTSGGYNEQFF
v_gene: TRBV2
abundance: -
j_gene: TRBJ2-1
d_gene: TRBD2

CDR3nt: TGCGCCAGCAGCTTGACTAGCGGAGGGAACAATGAGCAGTTCTTC
CDR3aa: CASSLTSGGNNEQFF
v_gene: TRBV4-1
abundance: -
j_gene: TRBJ2-1
d_gene: TRBD2

CDR3nt: TGTGCCAGCAGCTTCCAAGGACAGACTCTAGCCAAAAACATTCAGTACTTC
CDR3aa: CASSFQGQTLAKNIQYF
v_gene: TRBV7-8
abundance: -
j_gene: TRBJ2-4
d_gene: -

CDR3nt: TGTGCCAGCAGTTGGGCGTTGAATCAGCCCCAGCATTTT
CDR3aa: CASSWALNQPQHF
v_gene: TRBV6-5
abundance: -
j_gene: TRBJ1-5
d_gene: -

CDR3nt: TGTGCCAGCAGCGTAGAGCGGGGCCAGGGGGCTGATGAGCAGTACTTC
CDR3aa: CASSVERGQGADEQYF
v_gene: TRBV9
abundance: -
j_gene: TRBJ2-7
d_gene: -

CDR3nt: TGCGCCAGCAGCCGATTGACTAGCGGGGGGTACCAAGAGACCCAGTACTTC
CDR3aa: CASSRLTSGGYQETQYF
v_gene: TRBV4-1
abundance: -
j_gene: TRBJ2-5
d_gene: TRBD2

CDR3nt: TGTGCCAGCAGGGATCCGGCGGGCGGAGAGACCCAGTACTTC
CDR3aa: CASRDPAGGETQYF
v_gene: TRBV11-2
abundance: once
j_gene: TRBJ2-5
d_gene: -

CDR3nt: TGTGCCAGCACCAAGGGAGGGTTTGGGTTTGAAGCTTTCTTT
CDR3aa: CASTKGGFGFEAFF
v_gene: TRBV11-2
abundance: -
j_gene: TRBJ1-1
d_gene: -

CDR3nt: TGCGCCAGCAGCCAAGTTCGGGACGAGCAGTACTTC
CDR3aa: CASSQVRDEQYF
v_gene: TRBV4-1
abundance: few
j_gene: TRBJ2-7
d_gene: -

CDR3nt: TGTGCCAGCAGCAAAGGGACAGAGCAGTTCTTC
CDR3aa: CASSKGTEQFF
v_gene: TRBV21-1
abundance: once
j_gene: TRBJ2-1
d_gene: -

CDR3nt: TGCAGTGCTAGACACCTGGGACTAGCGCACTTC
CDR3aa: CSARHLGLAHF
v_gene: TRBV20-1
abundance: -
j_gene: TRBJ2-7
d_gene: TRBD2

CDR3nt: TGTGCCAGCAGCAAGACAGGGGGCAAGATCTACGAGCAGTACTTC
CDR3aa: CASSKTGGKIYEQYF
v_gene: TRBV7-9
abundance: -
j_gene: TRBJ2-7
d_gene: TRBD1

CDR3nt: TGTGCCAGCAGTTTTACAGGGATCACCGGGGAGCTGTTTTTT
CDR3aa: CASSFTGITGELFF
v_gene: TRBV28
abundance: -
j_gene: TRBJ2-2
d_gene: -

CDR3nt: TGTGCCAGCAGCGTAGAAGGAGGAGCTGGAAACACCATATATTTT
CDR3aa: CASSVEGGAGNTIYF
v_gene: TRBV9
abundance: -
j_gene: TRBJ1-3
d_gene: -

CDR3nt: TGTGCCAGCAGCCAAGAAGCGTTAACTTGGAACAATGAGCAGTTCTTC
CDR3aa: CASSQEALTWNNEQFF
v_gene: TRBV14
abundance: -
j_gene: TRBJ2-1
d_gene: -

CDR3nt: TGTGCCAGCGCCCGGACAGGGTCCCTCACAGATACGCAGTATTTT
CDR3aa: CASARTGSLTDTQYF
v_gene: TRBV6-4
abundance: -
j_gene: TRBJ2-3
d_gene: TRBD1

CDR3nt: TGTGCCAGCAGCTTGCGACAGGTCTATGGCTACACCTTC
CDR3aa: CASSLRQVYGYTF
v_gene: TRBV5-4
abundance: -
j_gene: TRBJ1-2
d_gene: -

CDR3nt: TGTGCCAGTAGAGGAGGGTGGGGCGAGCAGTACTTC
CDR3aa: CASRGGWGEQYF
v_gene: TRBV19
abundance: -
j_gene: TRBJ2-7
d_gene: -

CDR3nt: TGTGCCAGCAGTACCCCGGGACAGGGGCTCGGAGCCCCTTTTTTT
CDR3aa: CASSTPGQGLGAPFF
v_gene: TRBV27
abundance: -
j_gene: TRBJ2-3
d_gene: TRBD1

CDR3nt: TGCGCCAGCAGCCACATAGCGGAAGAGACCCAGTACTTC
CDR3aa: CASSHIAEETQYF
v_gene: TRBV4-1
abundance: -
j_gene: TRBJ2-5
d_gene: -

CDR3nt: TGTGCCAGCAGCTTAGGACTAGTAGGGCATGAGCAGTTCTTC
CDR3aa: CASSLGLVGHEQFF
v_gene: TRBV7-9
abundance: -
j_gene: TRBJ2-1
d_gene: -

CDR3nt: TGTGCCATCAGTGGGCCACCGGGACTAGCGATCAATGAGCAGTTCTTC
CDR3aa: CAISGPPGLAINEQFF
v_gene: TRBV10-3
abundance: -
j_gene: TRBJ2-1
d_gene: TRBD2

CDR3nt: TGTGCCAGCAGCTTAGTTGCTTCCGGCTACGAGCAGTACTTC
CDR3aa: CASSLVASGYEQYF
v_gene: TRBV7-8
abundance: -
j_gene: TRBJ2-7
d_gene: -

CDR3nt: TGTGCCAGCAGCCAACACAATACCGGGGAGCTGTTTTTT
CDR3aa: CASSQHNTGELFF
v_gene: TRBV14
abundance: -
j_gene: TRBJ2-2
d_gene: -

CDR3nt: TGTGCCAGCAGCTTTAGCGGTGCCCCCTACGAGCAGTACTTC
CDR3aa: CASSFSGAPYEQYF
v_gene: TRBV5-8
abundance: once
j_gene: TRBJ2-7
d_gene: -

CDR3nt: TGTGCCAGCAGCCCGGGACAGGGGGCGAACTCTGGAAACACCATATATTTT
CDR3aa: CASSPGQGANSGNTIYF
v_gene: TRBV2
abundance: -
j_gene: TRBJ1-3
d_gene: TRBD1

CDR3nt: TGTGCCAGTAGTGACGACAGGGGGCCTGAAAAACTGTTTTTT
CDR3aa: CASSDDRGPEKLFF
v_gene: TRBV19
abundance: -
j_gene: TRBJ1-4
d_gene: TRBD1

CDR3nt: TGTGCCAGCAGTTTGGGTGCGGGTCAGCCCCAGCATTTT
CDR3aa: CASSLGAGQPQHF
v_gene: TRBV27
abundance: -
j_gene: TRBJ1-5
d_gene: -

CDR3nt: TGTGCCATCAGGGACCCAGGGTTACTTGGGGAGACCCAGTACTTC
CDR3aa: CAIRDPGLLGETQYF
v_gene: TRBV10-3
abundance: -
j_gene: TRBJ2-5
d_gene: -

CDR3nt: TGTGCCAGCTCACCCACTCGCCGTGAAAAACTGTTTTTT
CDR3aa: CASSPTRREKLFF
v_gene: TRBV18
abundance: -
j_gene: TRBJ1-4
d_gene: -

CDR3nt: TGTGCCACCAGCAGAGGCAGGCAGTCGAACACTGAAGCTTTCTTT
CDR3aa: CATSRGRQSNTEAFF
v_gene: TRBV15
abundance: once
j_gene: TRBJ1-1
d_gene: -

CDR3nt: TGCGCCAGCAGCTTTCTCTCTAGCGGGGGGGCGGGCACCGGGGAGCTGTTTTTT
CDR3aa: CASSFLSSGGAGTGELFF
v_gene: TRBV4-1
abundance: -
j_gene: TRBJ2-2
d_gene: TRBD2

CDR3nt: TGTGCCAGCAGTTCCGGGTGGGCTGAAGCTTTCTTT
CDR3aa: CASSSGWAEAFF
v_gene: TRBV28
abundance: -
j_gene: TRBJ1-1
d_gene: -

CDR3nt: TGCGCCAGCAGCTTGGCGGGGGGGGTTGATGAGCAGTTCTTC
CDR3aa: CASSLAGGVDEQFF
v_gene: TRBV5-1
abundance: few
j_gene: TRBJ2-1
d_gene: TRBD2

CDR3nt: TGCGCCAGCAGCTTGGTAGGAGGGTTTAGCTCCTACAATGAGCAGTTCTTC
CDR3aa: CASSLVGGFSSYNEQFF
v_gene: TRBV5-1
abundance: -
j_gene: TRBJ2-1
d_gene: -